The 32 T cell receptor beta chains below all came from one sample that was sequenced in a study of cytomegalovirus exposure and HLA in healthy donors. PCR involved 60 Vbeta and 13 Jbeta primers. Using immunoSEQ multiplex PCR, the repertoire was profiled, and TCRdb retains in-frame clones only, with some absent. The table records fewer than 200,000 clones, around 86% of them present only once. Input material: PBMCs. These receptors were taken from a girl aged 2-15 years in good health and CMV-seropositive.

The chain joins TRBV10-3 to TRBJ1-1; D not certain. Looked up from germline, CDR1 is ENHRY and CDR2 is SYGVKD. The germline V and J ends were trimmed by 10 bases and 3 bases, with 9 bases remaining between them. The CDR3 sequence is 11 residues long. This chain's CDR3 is CASTADTEAFF. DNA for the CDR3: TGTGCCAGCACAGCAGACACTGAAGCTTTCTTT.

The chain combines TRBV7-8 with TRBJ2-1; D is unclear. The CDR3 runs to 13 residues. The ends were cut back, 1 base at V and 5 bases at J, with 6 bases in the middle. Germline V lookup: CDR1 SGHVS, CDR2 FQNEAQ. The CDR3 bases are TGTGCCAGCAGCTTAGGGAGAAACAATGAGCAGTTCTTC. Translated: CASSLGRNNEQFF.

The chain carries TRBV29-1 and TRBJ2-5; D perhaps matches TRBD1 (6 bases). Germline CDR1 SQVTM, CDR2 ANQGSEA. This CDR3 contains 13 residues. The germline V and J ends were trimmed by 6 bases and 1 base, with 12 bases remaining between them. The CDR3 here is CSVVHRAQETQYF. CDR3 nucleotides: TGCAGCGTAGTCCACAGGGCCCAAGAGACCCAGTACTTC. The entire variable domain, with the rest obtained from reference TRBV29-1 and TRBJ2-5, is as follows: SAVISQKPSRDICQRGTSLTIQCQVDSQVTMMFWYRQQPGQSLTLIATANQGSEATYESGFVIDKFPISRPNLTFSTLTVSNMSPEDSSIYLCSVVHRAQETQYFGPGTRLLVL.

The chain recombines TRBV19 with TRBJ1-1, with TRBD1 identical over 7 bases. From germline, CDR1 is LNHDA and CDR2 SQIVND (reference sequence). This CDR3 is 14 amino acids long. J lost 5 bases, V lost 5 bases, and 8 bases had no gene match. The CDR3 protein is CASSVDRDGTEAFF. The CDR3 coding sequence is TGTGCCAGTAGTGTCGACAGGGACGGGACTGAAGCTTTCTTT.

In DNA form, the CDR3 reads TGTGCCTGGAGTGTACTAAGGGGCGCAGGCGGGAACACTGAAGCTTTCTTT. Amino acid sequence: CAWSVLRGAGGNTEAFF. The chain uses TRBV30 and TRBJ1-1, with D possibly matching TRBD1 (5 bases). Germline CDR1 is GTSNPN and CDR2 is SVGIG (reference sequence). Trimming left V 0 bases short and J 1 base short, with 18 bases between. The CDR3 consists of 17 residues.

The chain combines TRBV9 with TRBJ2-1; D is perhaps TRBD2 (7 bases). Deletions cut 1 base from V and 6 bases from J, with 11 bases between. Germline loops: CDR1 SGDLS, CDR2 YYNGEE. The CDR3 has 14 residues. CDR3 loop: CASSVRGGGNEQFF. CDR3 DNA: TGTGCCAGCAGCGTAAGGGGGGGTGGCAATGAGCAGTTCTTC. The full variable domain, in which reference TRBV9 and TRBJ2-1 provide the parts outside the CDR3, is DSGVTQTPKHLITATGQRVTLRCSPRSGDLSVYWYQQSLDQGLQFLIQYYNGEERAKGNILERFSAQQFPDLHSELNLSSLELGDSALYFCASSVRGGGNEQFFGPGTRLTVL.

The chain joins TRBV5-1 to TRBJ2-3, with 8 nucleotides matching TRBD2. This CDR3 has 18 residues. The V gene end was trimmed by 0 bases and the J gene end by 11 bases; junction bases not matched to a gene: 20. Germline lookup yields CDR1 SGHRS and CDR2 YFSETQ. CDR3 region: CASSLESGAGGARREQYF. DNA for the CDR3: TGCGCCAGCAGCTTGGAGAGTGGCGCGGGAGGTGCCCGGAGGGAGCAGTATTTT.

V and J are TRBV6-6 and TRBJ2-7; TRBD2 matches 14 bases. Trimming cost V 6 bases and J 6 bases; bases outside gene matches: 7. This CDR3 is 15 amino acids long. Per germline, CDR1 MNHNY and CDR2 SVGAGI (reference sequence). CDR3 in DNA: TGTGCCAGCAGATCCGGGACTAGCGGGAGTACCGAGCAGTACTTC. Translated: CASRSGTSGSTEQYF.

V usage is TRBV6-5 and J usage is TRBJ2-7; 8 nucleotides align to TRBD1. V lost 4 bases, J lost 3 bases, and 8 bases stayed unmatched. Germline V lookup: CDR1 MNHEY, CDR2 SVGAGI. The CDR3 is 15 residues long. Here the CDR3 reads CASSSPTGVLYEQYF. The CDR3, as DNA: TGTGCCAGCAGTTCCCCGACAGGGGTGCTCTACGAGCAGTACTTC.

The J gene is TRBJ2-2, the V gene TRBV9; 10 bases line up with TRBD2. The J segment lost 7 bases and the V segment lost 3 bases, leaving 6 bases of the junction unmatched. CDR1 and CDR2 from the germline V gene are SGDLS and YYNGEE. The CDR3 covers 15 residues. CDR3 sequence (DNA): TGTGCCAGCAGCGCTAGCGGGAGCGTAGTCGGGGAGCTGTTTTTT. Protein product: CASSASGSVVGELFF.

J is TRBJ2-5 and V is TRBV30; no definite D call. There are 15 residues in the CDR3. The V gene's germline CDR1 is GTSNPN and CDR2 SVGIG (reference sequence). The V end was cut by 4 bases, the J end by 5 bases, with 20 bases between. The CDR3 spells CAWTPSVRNQETQYF. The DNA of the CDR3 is TGTGCCTGGACCCCCTCAGTCCGTAATCAGGAGACCCAGTACTTC.

The CDR3 DNA reads TGTGCCAGCACCTTGGGCTTCTACGAGCAGTACTTC. Encoded protein: CASTLGFYEQYF. V gene TRBV28 combines with J gene TRBJ2-7; no clear D. There are 12 residues in the CDR3. Germline CDR1 MDHEN, CDR2 SYDVKM. V was cut by 7 bases and J by 3 bases, with 10 bases left in between.

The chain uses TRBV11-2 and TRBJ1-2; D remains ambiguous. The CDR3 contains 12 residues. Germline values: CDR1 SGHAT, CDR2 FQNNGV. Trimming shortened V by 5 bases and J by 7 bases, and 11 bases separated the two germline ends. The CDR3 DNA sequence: TGTGCCAGCAGCCCGAAGTCCGGTGGCTACACCTTC. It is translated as CASSPKSGGYTF. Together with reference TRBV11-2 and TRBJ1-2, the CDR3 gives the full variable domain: EAGVAQSPRYKIIEKRQSVAFWCNPISGHATLYWYQQILGQGPKLLIQFQNNGVVDDSQLPKDRFSAERLKGVDSTLKIQPAKLEDSAVYLCASSPKSGGYTFGSGTRLTVV.

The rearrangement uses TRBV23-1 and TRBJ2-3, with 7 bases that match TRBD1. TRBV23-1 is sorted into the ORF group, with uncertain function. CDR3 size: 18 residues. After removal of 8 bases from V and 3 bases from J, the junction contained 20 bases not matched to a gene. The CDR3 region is CASLDTLHGGQETDTQYF. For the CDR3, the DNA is TGCGCCAGCCTCGACACCCTACATGGAGGACAGGAGACAGATACGCAGTATTTT.

CDR3 bases: TGCAGTGCGCCCGGGACAGCGTACACCTTC. Translation: CSAPGTAYTF. The chain carries TRBV20-1 and TRBJ1-2; 7 bases align to TRBD1. Per the germline V gene, CDR1 is DFQATT and CDR2 is SNEGSKA (reference sequence). This CDR3 contains 10 residues. The V gene end was trimmed by 6 bases and the J gene end by 11 bases; junction bases not matched to a gene: 6.

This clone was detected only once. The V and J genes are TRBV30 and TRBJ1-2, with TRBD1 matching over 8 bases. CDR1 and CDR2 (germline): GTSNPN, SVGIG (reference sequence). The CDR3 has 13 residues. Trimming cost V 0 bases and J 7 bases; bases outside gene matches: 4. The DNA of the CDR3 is TGTGCCTGGAGTGTGAACAGGGGGACTGGCTACACCTTC. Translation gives CAWSVNRGTGYTF.

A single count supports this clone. CDR3 coding DNA: TGTGCCAGCAGCCCAAGAGTGATAGCGGAACGCAATGAGCAGTTCTTC. Protein sequence: CASSPRVIAERNEQFF. The gene calls are TRBV11-3 and TRBJ2-1, with a possible D match to TRBD2 (6 bases). The germline V gene encodes CDR1 SGHNT and CDR2 YENEEA. The CDR3 consists of 16 residues. V gave up 5 bases and J gave up 6 bases, with 20 bases separating them.

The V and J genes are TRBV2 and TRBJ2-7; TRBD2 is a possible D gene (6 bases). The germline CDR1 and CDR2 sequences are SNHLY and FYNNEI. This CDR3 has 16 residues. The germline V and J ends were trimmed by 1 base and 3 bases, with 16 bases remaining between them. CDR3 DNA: TGTGCCAGCAGTGAAGGGCTAGCGTTGGACCTCTACGAGCAGTACTTC. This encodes CASSEGLALDLYEQYF.

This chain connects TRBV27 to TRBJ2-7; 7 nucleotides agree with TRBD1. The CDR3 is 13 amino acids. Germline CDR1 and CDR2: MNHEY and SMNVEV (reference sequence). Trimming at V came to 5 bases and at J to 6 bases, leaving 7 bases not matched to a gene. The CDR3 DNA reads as TGTGCCAGCAGTCTCAGACAGGGTGGCGAGCAGTACTTC. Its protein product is CASSLRQGGEQYF.

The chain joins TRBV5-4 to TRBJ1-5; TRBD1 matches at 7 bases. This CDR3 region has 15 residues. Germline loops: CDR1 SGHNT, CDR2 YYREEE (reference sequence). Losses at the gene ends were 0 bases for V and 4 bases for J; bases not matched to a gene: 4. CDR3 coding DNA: TGTGCCAGCAGCTTGGGCCCGACAGGGAATCAGCCCCAGCATTTT. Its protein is CASSLGPTGNQPQHF.

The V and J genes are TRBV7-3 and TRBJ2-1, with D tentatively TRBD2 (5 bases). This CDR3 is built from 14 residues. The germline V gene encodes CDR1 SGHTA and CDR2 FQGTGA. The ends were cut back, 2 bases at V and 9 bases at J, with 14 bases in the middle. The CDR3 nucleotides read TGTGCCAGCAGCTTATTCCTCAGCGGCGCTGAGCAGTTCTTC. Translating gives CASSLFLSGAEQFF.

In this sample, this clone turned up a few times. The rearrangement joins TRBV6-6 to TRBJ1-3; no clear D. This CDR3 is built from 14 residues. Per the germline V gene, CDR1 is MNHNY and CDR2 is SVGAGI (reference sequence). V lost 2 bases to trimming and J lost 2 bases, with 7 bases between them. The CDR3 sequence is CASSYRRAGNTIYF. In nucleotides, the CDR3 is TGTGCCAGCAGTTACAGGAGGGCTGGAAACACCATATATTTT.

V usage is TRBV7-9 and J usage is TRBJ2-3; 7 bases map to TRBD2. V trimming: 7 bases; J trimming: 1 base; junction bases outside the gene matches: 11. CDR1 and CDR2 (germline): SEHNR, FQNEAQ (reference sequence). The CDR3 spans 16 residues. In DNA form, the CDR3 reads TGTGCCAGCACACCCCGGGCTAGCGGAGGCACAGATACGCAGTATTTT. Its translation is CASTPRASGGTDTQYF.

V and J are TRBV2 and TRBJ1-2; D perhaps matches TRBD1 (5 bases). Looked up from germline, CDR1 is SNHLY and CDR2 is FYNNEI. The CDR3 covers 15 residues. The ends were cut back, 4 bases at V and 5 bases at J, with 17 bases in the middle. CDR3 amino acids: CASSGFGGLEYGYTF. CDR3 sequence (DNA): TGTGCCAGCAGTGGTTTCGGGGGATTAGAGTATGGCTACACCTTC.

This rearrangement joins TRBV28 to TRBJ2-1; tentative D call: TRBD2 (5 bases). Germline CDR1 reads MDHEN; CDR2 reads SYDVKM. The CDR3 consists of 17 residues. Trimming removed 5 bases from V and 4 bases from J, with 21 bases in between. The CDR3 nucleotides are TGTGCCAGCAGTCCTCCACGGGGAACCCGATCTTACAATGAGCAGTTCTTC. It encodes CASSPPRGTRSYNEQFF.

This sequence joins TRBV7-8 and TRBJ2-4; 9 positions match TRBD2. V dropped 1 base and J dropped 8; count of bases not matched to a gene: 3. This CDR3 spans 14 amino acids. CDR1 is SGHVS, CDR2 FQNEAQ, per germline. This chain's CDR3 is CASSLGGRAYIQYF. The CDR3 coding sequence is TGTGCCAGCAGCTTAGGCGGGAGGGCCTACATTCAGTACTTC.

CDR3 residues: CASSTQGVGNIQYF. The CDR3 DNA reads TGTGCCAGCAGTACACAGGGCGTCGGAAACATTCAGTACTTC. The genes are TRBV6-6 and TRBJ2-4, with a weak D call TRBD1 (6 bases). This CDR3 is built from 14 residues. Looked up from germline, CDR1 is MNHNY and CDR2 is SVGAGI (reference sequence). The V end lost 5 bases, the J end lost 6 bases, and 14 bases lay between the germline ends.

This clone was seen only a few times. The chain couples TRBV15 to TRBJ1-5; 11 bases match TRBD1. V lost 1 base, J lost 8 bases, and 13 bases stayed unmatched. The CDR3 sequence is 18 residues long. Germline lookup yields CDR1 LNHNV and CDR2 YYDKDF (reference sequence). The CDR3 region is CATSRGRLSGQGGEPQHF. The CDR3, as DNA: TGTGCCACCAGCAGAGGCCGTTTGTCGGGACAGGGGGGTGAGCCCCAGCATTTT.

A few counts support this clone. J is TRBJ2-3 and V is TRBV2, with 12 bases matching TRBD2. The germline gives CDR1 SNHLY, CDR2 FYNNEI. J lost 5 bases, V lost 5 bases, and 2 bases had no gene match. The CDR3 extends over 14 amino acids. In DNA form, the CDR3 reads TGTGCCAGCAGTAAGGGACTAGCGGGAGATACGCAGTATTTT. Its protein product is CASSKGLAGDTQYF. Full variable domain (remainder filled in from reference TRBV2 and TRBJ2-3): EPEVTQTPSHQVTQMGQEVILRCVPISNHLYFYWYRQILGQKVEFLVSFYNNEISEKSEIFDDQFSVERPDGSNFTLKIRSTKLEDSAMYFCASSKGLAGDTQYFGPGTRLTVL.

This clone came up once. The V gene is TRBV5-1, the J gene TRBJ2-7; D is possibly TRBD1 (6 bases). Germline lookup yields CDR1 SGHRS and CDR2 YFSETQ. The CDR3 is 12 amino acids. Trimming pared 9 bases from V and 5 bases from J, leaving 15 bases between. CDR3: CAKQQGSHEQYF. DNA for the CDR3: TGCGCCAAACAACAGGGTTCCCACGAGCAGTACTTC.

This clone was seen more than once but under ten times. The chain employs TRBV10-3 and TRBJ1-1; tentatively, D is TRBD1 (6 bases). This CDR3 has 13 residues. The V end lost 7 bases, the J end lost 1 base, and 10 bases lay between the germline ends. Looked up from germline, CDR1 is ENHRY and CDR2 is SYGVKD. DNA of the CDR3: TGTGCCATCAACAGGGAATGGAACACTGAAGCTTTCTTT. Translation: CAINREWNTEAFF.

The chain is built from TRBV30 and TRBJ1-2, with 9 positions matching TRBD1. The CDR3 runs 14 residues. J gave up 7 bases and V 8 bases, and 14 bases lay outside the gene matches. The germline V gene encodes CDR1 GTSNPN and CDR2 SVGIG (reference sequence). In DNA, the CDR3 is TGTGCCGCCCGTTTCCGGGACAGGGTACGTGGCTACACCTTC. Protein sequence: CAARFRDRVRGYTF.